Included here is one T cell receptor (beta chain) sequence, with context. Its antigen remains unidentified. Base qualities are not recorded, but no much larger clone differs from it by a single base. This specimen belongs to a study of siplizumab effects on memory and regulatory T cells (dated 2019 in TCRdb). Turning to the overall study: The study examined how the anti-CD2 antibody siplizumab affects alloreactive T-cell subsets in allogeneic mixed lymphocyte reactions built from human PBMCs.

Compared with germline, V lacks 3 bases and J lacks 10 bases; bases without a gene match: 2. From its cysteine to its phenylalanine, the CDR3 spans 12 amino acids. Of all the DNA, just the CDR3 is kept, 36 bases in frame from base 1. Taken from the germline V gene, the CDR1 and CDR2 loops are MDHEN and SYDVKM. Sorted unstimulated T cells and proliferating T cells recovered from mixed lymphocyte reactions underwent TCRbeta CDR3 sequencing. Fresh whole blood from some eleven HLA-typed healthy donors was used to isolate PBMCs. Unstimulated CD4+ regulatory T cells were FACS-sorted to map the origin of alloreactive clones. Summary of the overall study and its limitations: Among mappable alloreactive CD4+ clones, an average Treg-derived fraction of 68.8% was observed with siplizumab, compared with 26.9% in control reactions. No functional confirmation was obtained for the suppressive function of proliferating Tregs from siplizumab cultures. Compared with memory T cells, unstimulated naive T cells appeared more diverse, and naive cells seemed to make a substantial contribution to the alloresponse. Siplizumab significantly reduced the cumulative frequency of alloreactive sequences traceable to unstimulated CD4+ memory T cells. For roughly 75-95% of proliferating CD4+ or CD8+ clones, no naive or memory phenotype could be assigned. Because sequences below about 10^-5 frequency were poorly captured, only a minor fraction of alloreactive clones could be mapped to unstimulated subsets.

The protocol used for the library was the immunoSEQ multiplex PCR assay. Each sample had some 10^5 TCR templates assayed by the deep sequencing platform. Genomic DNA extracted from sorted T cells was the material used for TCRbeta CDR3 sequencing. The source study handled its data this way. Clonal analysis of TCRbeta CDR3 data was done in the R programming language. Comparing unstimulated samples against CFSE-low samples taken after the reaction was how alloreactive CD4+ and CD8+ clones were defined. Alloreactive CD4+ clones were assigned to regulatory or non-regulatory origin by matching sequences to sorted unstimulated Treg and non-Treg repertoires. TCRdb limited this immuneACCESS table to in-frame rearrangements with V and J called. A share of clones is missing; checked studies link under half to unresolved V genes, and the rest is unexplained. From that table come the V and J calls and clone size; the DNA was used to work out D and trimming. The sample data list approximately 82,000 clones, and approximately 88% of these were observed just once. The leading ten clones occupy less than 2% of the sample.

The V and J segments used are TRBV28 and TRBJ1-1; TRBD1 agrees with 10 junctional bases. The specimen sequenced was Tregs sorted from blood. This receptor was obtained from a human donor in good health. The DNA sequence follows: TGTGCCAGCAGTTTTGGACAGGGGGGAGCTTTCTTT. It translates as CASSFGQGGAFF.